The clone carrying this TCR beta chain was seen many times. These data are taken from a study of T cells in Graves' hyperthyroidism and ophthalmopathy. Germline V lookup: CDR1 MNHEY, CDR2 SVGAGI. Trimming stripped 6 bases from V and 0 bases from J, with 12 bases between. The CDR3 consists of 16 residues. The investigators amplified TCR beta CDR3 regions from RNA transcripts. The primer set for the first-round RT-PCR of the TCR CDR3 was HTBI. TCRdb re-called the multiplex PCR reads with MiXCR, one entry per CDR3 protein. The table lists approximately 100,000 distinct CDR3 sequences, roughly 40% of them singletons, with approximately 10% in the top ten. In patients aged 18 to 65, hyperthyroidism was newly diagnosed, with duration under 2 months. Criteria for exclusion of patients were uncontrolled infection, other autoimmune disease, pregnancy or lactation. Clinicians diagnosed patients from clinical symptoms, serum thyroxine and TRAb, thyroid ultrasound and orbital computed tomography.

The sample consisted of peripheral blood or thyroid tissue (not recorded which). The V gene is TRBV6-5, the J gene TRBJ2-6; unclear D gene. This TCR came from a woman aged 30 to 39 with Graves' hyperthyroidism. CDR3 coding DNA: TGTGCCAGCAGCCCGGACGGCAGCTCTGGGGCCAACGTCCTGACTTTC. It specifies CASSPDGSSGANVLTF.